This record looks at one T cell receptor (beta chain) sequence and its context. Its antigen is currently not known. The input lacks base qualities; no much larger clone sits a single base away. These data originate in a study of PD-1 blockade in classical Hodgkin lymphoma (dated by TCRdb to the early 2020s). Background for the entire study: Nivolumab dosing was 3 mg/kg intravenously every 2 weeks, continuing until either disease progression or unacceptable toxicity. The study used TCR beta sequencing and CyTOF to define a peripheral blood immune signature of response to PD-1 blockade in classical Hodgkin lymphoma. Results and caveats for the whole study, not just this receptor: CD4+ but not CD8+ TCR diversity rose significantly by C4D1 (p=0.0027 vs p=0.16), most apparent in complete responders (p=0.02). Among trial patients, those achieving complete response had baseline diversity similar to that of newly diagnosed patients, while diversity was significantly lower in partial responders and progressors. The study was restricted to a single clinical trial cohort, and the causes of repertoire differences, possibly disease activity or prior therapy, were left undefined. Lower diversity was observed in patients in whom nivolumab was started less than 1 year after ASCT, and these patients were excluded from later analyses so that confounding by immune reconstitution would be avoided. Baseline TCR diversity was reported to be lower in newly diagnosed patients than in healthy donors and to be lower still in relapsed/refractory patients.

The time point label corresponds to: cycle 1 day 1 (C1D1), immediately before nivolumab initiation. Every trial patient had relapsed following autologous stem cell transplantation, and prior brentuximab vedotin exposure was what differed among cohorts A, B and C. The trial cohort was composed of some 57 patients with relapsed/refractory classical Hodgkin lymphoma, for whom complete response, partial response or progressive disease was recorded as best overall response. Trial patients were treated with single-agent nivolumab in the multi-cohort phase II CheckMate 205 trial. An independent review committee assessed best overall response by applying the 2007 International Working Group response criteria. Trial PBMCs were obtained immediately prior to nivolumab initiation (C1D1) and on therapy at cycle 2 day 1 and cycle 4 day 1. Peripheral blood was collected in 8 mL Vacutainer Cell Preparation Tubes, from which PBMCs were isolated by centrifugation and then cryopreserved.

The Qiagen DNeasy kit was used to extract genomic DNA from unsorted PBMCs and from the negatively selected CD4+ and CD8+ fractions. Amplification of TCR beta CDR3 regions was done by immunoSEQ multiplex PCR with primers that anneal to V and J segments. A synthetic immune receptor repertoire was used to minimize amplification bias, and any residual bias was removed computationally once sequencing was done. From the authors' description of their analysis: Repertoire diversity was quantified as the Shannon entropy index using custom Python scripts. Unsorted, CD4+ and CD8+ repertoires were analyzed separately, except for combined analyses in which CD4+ and CD8+ sequences were merged in silico. Clonal expansion was defined as a frequency increase of at least 2-fold after treatment compared with C1D1, and clones undetected at baseline were assigned a pseudocount of 0.5. Singleton clones were defined as clones with 0 or 1 copy at C1D1, and non-singleton clones were defined as clones with 2 or more copies. By matching protein sequences in sorted samples from the same patient, clones expanded in unsorted samples were annotated as CD4+, CD8+ or unknown. Wilcoxon tests on paired samples were used to test changes in diversity from C1D1 to C4D1. TCRdb mirrors the immuneACCESS table, restricted to in-frame sequences. Some clones are absent from its copies; in checked studies, under half trace to an unresolved V gene, and the reason for the others is unknown. V and J calls and clone size follow that table, whereas D and trimming were derived from the DNA. The sample table shows approximately 89,000 clones, and 80% to 85% are seen once. The ten biggest clones cover more than 10% of the sample.

After removal of 5 bases from V and 2 bases from J, the junction retains 4 bases not matched to a gene. The germline V gene encodes CDR1 LGHNA and CDR2 YNFKEQ. The CDR3 starts with the cysteine, ends with the phenylalanine, and has 14 residues. Only CDR3 DNA remains: 42 bases, in frame from the first base. This clonotype was sampled from a human donor with classical Hodgkin lymphoma. The rearrangement joined TRBV4-2 to TRBJ2-7, with TRBD1 identical over 9 junction bases. The sequenced sample was peripheral blood mononuclear cells (PBMCs), obtained at baseline. This receptor carries the CDR3 CASSEGQGPYEQYF. In nucleotide form, the sequence is TGTGCCAGCAGCGAAGGACAGGGGCCCTACGAGCAGTACTTC.